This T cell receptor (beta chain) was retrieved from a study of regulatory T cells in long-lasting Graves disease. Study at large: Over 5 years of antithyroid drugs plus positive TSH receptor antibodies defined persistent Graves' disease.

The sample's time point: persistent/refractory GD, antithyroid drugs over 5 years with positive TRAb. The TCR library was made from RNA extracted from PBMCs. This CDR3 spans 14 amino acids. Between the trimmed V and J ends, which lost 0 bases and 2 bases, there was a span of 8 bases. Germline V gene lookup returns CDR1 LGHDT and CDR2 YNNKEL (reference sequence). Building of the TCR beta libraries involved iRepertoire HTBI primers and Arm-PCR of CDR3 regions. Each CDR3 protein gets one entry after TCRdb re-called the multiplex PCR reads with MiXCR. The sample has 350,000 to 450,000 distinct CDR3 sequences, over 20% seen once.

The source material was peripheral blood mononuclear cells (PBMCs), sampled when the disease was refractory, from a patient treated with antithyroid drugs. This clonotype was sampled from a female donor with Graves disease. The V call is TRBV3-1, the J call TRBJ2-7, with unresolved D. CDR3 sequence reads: CASSQEVGPYEQYF. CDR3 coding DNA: TGTGCCAGCAGCCAAGAGGTCGGTCCCTACGAGCAGTACTTC.